The clone carrying this T cell receptor beta chain was seen many times. Its target is unknown. V was cut by 3 bases and J by 7 bases, with 12 bases left in between. The CDR3 is 13 amino acids. Amplification of TRBV12-4/TRBJ1-2 clonotypes used adaptor-ligated barcode primers. MiXCR was run by TCRdb on the multiplex PCR reads, yielding one entry per CDR3 protein. The profile shows 1,000 or so distinct CDR3 sequences, around 6% of them singletons. Study outcomes and limitations: Tumor Tregs overlapped most with tumor, then blood, naive CD4+ cells.

The clonotype comes from a female donor with breast cancer. The J gene is TRBJ1-2, the V gene TRBV12-3 or TRBV12-4; D is unclear. Sample: tumor-infiltrating naive CD4+ T cells sorted from the breast tumor. Subset noted: naive CD4+ T cells, CD4+CD45RA+CD25-. CDR3 sequence reads: CASSLGGIGGYTF. The CDR3 nucleotides read TGTGCCAGCAGTTTGGGAGGGATTGGTGGCTACACCTTC.